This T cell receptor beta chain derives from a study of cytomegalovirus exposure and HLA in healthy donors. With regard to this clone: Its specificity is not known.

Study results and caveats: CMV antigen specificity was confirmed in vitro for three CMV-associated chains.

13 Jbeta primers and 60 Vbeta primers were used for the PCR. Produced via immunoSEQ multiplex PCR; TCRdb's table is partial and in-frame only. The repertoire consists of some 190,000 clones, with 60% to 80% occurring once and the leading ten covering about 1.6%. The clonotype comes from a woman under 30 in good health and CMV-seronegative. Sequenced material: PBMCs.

The CDR3 region is CAISESFFGGDPANYGYTF. For the CDR3, the DNA is TGTGCCATCAGTGAGTCATTTTTCGGGGGGGACCCGGCTAACTATGGCTACACCTTC. V is TRBV10-3 and J is TRBJ1-2, with D possibly TRBD1 on 5 matching bases. Germline assignment: CDR1 ENHRY and CDR2 SYGVKD. Trimming pared 0 bases from V and 0 bases from J, leaving 20 bases between. This CDR3 spans 19 amino acids.